Included here is one T cell receptor (beta chain) sequence, with context. The antigen is undetermined. PCR primers comprised 60 Vbeta and 13 Jbeta primers. Sequencing used immunoSEQ multiplex PCR; TCRdb keeps in-frame clones, though not all of them. Of 85,000 to 100,000 clones in the sample, about three quarters were seen once. This sample was taken from a study of cytomegalovirus exposure and HLA in healthy donors. General study results and limits: TCR beta chains associated with HLA were, in a later analysis, more clonally expanded than equally common others. The likely origin of a cluster of highly shared sequence variants was a sequencing artifact.

V lost 5 bases to trimming and J lost 2 bases; unmatched junction nucleotides: 6. This CDR3 comprises 16 residues. CDR1 is LNHDA, CDR2 SQIVND, per germline (reference sequence). The chain couples TRBV19 to TRBJ2-3; TRBD2 matches 11 bases. This TCR was recovered from a human donor in good health. The sample taken for sequencing was PBMCs. This chain's CDR3 is CASSPRLAGTTDTQYF. The CDR3 region has the DNA TGTGCCAGTAGTCCAAGACTAGCGGGGACCACAGATACGCAGTATTTT.